Below, 9 T cell receptor beta chains from the same sample are listed, as sequenced in a study of blood T cell repertoires in COVID-19. Produced via immunoSEQ multiplex PCR; TCRdb's table is partial and in-frame only. The sample carries around 200,000 clones, about 82% recorded once. The specimen sequenced was PBMCs or T cells enriched from blood (not recorded which). These TCRs come from a man aged 40-50 years with acute COVID-19.

This chain uses TRBV9 with TRBJ1-1, with D uncertain. V gave up 0 bases and J gave up 1 base, with 10 bases separating them. The CDR3 has 15 residues. Germline V gene sequence: CDR1 SGDLS, CDR2 YYNGEE. CDR3 in DNA: TGTGCCAGCAGCGTAGGGGCAGATGGGAACACTGAAGCTTTCTTT. Its translation: CASSVGADGNTEAFF.

The chain links TRBV7-9 to TRBJ2-1, with TRBD2 matching over 7 bases. The CDR3 is 13 residues long. J lost 8 bases, V lost 5 bases, and 6 bases had no gene match. Germline V gives CDR1 SEHNR, CDR2 FQNEAQ (reference sequence). CDR3 coding DNA: TGTGCCAGCAGCAAGACTAGCAAACATGAGCAGTTCTTC. Encoded protein: CASSKTSKHEQFF.

The chain uses TRBV11-2 and TRBJ1-1; 7 bases map to TRBD1. Trimming removed 0 bases from V and 6 bases from J; junction bases left unmatched: 4. Looked up from germline, CDR1 is SGHAT and CDR2 is FQNNGV. CDR3 size: 14 residues. CDR3: CASSLDLTGAEAFF. The CDR3 DNA is TGTGCCAGCAGCTTAGACCTCACAGGGGCTGAAGCTTTCTTT.

The chain uses TRBV10-3 and TRBJ2-3; a possible D gene is TRBD2 (5 bases). CDR3 size: 15 residues. Trimming took off 10 bases at V and 0 bases at J, with 17 bases between the two ends. Germline V gives CDR1 ENHRY, CDR2 SYGVKD. The CDR3 DNA follows: TGTGCCACCCGAGGGCGGCTTACTAGCACAGATACGCAGTATTTT. Residues: CATRGRLTSTDTQYF.

The chain uses TRBV19 and TRBJ2-7; D may be TRBD1 (5 bases). The CDR3 is 16 amino acids. Between the trimmed V and J ends, which lost 6 bases and 3 bases, there was a span of 21 bases. The germline CDR1 and CDR2 sequences are LNHDA and SQIVND (reference sequence). The CDR3 sequence is CASRNPIGAHHYEQYF. For the CDR3, the DNA is TGTGCCAGTAGAAACCCCATTGGGGCTCATCACTACGAGCAGTACTTC. The variable domain in full, completed from reference TRBV19 and TRBJ2-7, reads DGGITQSPKYLFRKEGQNVTLSCEQNLNHDAMYWYRQDPGQGLRLIYYSQIVNDFQKGDIAEGYSVSREKKESFPLTVTSAQKNPTAFYLCASRNPIGAHHYEQYFGPGTRLTVT.

The CDR3 protein is CASSLGVSDTQYF. CDR3 nucleotide sequence: TGCGCCAGCAGCTTAGGGGTCTCAGATACGCAGTATTTT. The chain employs TRBV5-1 and TRBJ2-3; D may be TRBD1 (5 bases). CDR1 is SGHRS and CDR2 is YFSETQ in the germline V gene. V was clipped by 2 bases and J by 4 bases, with 8 bases between them. This CDR3 has 13 amino acids.

Details on this clone: One end of the junction is discordant with germline, which a read error may explain. This sequence joins TRBV12-3 or TRBV12-4 and TRBJ1-2, with D hard to call. There are 9 residues in the CDR3. The CDR3 bases are TGTGCCAGCAGCCGGCGAGGAAGCTTC. Amino acid sequence: CASSRRGSF.

This chain joins TRBV3-1 (or the pseudogene TRBV3-2) and TRBJ1-2; D is ambiguous. V gave up 3 bases and J gave up 4 bases, with 6 bases separating them. Per the germline V gene, CDR1 is LGHDT and CDR2 is YNNKEL (reference sequence). This CDR3 contains 12 residues. DNA of the CDR3: TGTGCCAGCAGCCAGGCCTTCTATGGCTACACCTTC. It is translated as CASSQAFYGYTF.

The rearrangement uses TRBV27 and TRBJ2-1; D unresolved. V gave up 6 bases and J gave up 5 bases, with 11 bases separating them. This CDR3 comprises 13 residues. Germline CDR1 reads MNHEY; CDR2 reads SMNVEV (reference sequence). The CDR3 DNA sequence: TGTGCCAGCAGCCTCGGTGGGCACAATGAGCAGTTCTTC. As protein: CASSLGGHNEQFF.